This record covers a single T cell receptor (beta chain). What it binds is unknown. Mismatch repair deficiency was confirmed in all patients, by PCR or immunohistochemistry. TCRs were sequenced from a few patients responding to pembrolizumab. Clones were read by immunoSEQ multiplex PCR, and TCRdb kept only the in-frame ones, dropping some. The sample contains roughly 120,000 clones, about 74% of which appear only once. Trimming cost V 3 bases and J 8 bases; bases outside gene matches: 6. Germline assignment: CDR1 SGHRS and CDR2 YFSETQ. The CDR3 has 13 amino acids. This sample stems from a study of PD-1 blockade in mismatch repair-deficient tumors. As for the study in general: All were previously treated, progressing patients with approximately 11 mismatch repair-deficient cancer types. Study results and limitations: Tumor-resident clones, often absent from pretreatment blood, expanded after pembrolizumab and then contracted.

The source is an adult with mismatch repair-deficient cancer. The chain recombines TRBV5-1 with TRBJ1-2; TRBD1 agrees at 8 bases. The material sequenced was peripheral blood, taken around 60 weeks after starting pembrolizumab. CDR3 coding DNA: TGCGCCAGCAGCTCGACAGGGGAAGGCGGCTACACCTTC. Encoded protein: CASSSTGEGGYTF. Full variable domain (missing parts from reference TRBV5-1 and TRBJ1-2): KAGVTQTPRYLIKTRGQQVTLSCSPISGHRSVSWYQQTPGQGLQFLFEYFSETQRNKGNFPGRFSGRQFSNSRSEMNVSTLELGDSALYLCASSSTGEGGYTFGSGTRLTVV.